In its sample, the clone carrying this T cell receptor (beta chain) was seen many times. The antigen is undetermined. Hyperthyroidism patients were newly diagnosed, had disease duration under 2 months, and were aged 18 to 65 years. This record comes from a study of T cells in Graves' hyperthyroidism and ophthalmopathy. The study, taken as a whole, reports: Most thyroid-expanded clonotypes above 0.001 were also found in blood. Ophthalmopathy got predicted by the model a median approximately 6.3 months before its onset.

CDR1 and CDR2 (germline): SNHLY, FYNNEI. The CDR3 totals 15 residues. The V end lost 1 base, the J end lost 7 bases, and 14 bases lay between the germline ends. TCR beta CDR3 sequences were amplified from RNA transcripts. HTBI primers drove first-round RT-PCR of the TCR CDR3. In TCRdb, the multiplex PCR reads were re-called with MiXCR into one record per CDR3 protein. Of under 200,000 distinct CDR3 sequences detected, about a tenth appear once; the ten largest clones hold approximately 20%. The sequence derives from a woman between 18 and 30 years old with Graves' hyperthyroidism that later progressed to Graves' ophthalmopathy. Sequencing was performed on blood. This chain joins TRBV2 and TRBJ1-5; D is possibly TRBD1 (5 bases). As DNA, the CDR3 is TGTGCCAGCAGTGAAGTGGCAGGGTCTGGCCAGCCCCAGCATTTT. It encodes CASSEVAGSGQPQHF.